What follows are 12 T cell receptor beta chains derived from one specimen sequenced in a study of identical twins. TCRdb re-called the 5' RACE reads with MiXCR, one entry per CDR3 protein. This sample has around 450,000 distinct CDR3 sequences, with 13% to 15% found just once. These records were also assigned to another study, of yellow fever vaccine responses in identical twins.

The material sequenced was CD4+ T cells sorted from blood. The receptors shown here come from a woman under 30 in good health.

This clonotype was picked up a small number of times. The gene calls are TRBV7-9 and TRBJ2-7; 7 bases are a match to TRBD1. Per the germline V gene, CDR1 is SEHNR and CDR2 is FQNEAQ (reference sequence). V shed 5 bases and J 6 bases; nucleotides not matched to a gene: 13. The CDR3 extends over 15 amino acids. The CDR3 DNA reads TGTGCCAGCAGCCCCGGACAGGCTCTCTCTTCCGAGCAGTACTTC. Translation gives CASSPGQALSSEQYF.

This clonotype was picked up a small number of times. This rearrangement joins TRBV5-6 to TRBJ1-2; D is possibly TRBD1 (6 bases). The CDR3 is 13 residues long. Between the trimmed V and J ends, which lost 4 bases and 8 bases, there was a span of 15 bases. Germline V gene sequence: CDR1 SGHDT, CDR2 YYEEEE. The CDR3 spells CASSITGNLGYTF. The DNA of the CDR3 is TGTGCCAGCAGCATTACAGGGAACCTAGGCTACACCTTC.

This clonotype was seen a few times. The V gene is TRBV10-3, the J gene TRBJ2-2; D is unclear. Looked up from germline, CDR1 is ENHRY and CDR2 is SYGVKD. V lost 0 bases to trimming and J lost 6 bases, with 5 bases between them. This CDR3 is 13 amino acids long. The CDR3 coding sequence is TGTGCCATCAGTGAGTCGAGTTCCGGGGAGCTGTTTTTT. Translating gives CAISESSSGELFF.

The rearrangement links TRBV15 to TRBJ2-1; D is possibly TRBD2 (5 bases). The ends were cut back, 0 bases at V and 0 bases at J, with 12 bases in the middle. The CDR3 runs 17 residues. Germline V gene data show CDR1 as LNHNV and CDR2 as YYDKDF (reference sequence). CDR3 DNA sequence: TGTGCCACCAGCAGAGACCGCGGGCAGAGCTCCTACAATGAGCAGTTCTTC. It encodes CATSRDRGQSSYNEQFF. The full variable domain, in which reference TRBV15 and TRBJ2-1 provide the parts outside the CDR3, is DAMVIQNPRYQVTQFGKPVTLSCSQTLNHNVMYWYQQKSSQAPKLLFHYYDKDFNNEADTPDNFQSRRPNTSFCFLDIRSPGLGDTAMYLCATSRDRGQSSYNEQFFGPGTRLTVL.

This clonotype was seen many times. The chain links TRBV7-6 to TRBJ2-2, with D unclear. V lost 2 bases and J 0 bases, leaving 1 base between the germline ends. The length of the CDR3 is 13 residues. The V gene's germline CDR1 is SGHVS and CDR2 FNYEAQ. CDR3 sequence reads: CASSLPNTGELFF. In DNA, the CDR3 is TGTGCCAGCAGCTTACCGAACACCGGGGAGCTGTTTTTT.

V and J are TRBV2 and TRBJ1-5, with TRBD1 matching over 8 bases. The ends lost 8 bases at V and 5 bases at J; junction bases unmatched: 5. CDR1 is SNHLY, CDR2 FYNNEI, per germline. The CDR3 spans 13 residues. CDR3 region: CASGTGEYQPQHF. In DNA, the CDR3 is TGTGCCAGCGGGACAGGAGAATATCAGCCCCAGCATTTT.

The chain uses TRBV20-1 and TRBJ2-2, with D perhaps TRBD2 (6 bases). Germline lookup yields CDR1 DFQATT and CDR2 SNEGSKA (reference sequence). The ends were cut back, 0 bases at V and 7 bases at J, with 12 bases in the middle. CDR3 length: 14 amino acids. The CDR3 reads CSARDFGGSGELFF. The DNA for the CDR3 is TGCAGTGCTAGAGATTTTGGGGGGAGCGGGGAGCTGTTTTTT.

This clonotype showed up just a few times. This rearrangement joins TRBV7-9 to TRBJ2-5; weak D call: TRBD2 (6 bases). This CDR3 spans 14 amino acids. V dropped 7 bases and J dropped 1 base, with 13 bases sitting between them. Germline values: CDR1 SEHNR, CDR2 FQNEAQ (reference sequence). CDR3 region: CASNPPGGQETQYF. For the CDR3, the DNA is TGTGCCAGCAACCCCCCCGGGGGCCAAGAGACCCAGTACTTC.

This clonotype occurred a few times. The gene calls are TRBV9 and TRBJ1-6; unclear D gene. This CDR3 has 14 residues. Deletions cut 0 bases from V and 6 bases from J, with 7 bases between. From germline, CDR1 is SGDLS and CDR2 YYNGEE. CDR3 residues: CASSVDQLNSPLHF. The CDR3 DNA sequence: TGTGCCAGCAGCGTAGATCAGCTTAATTCACCCCTCCACTTT.

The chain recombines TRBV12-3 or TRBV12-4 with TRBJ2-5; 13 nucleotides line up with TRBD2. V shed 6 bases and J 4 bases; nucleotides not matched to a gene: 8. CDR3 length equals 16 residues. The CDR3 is CASRPWTSGRSETQYF. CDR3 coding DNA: TGTGCCAGCAGACCGTGGACTAGCGGGAGATCAGAGACCCAGTACTTC.

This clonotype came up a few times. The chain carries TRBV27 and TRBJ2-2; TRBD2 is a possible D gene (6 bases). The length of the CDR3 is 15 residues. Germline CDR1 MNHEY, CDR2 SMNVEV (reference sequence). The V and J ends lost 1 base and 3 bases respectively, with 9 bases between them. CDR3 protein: CASSLLGGDTGELFF. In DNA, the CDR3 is TGTGCCAGCAGTTTATTGGGCGGGGACACCGGGGAGCTGTTTTTT.

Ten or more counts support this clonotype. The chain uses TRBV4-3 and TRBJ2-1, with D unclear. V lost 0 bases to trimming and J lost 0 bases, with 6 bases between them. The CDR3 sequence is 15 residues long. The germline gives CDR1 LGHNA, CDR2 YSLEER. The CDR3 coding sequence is TGCGCCAGCAGCCAAGAAGGGTACTCCTACAATGAGCAGTTCTTC. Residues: CASSQEGYSYNEQFF.